The source of this T cell receptor beta chain is a study of Tregs in tolerant kidney transplant recipients. General study results and limits: Nucleotide sequences could not be compared across some patients' samples due to primer changes.

A word on this clone: The target antigen is unknown. The read ends 3 residues early relative to the CDR3; the germline J gene fills the gap.

Germline V gives CDR1 SGHDT, CDR2 YYEEEE. CDR3 length: 14 residues. V gave up 1 base and J gave up 4 bases; unmatched junction bases: 4. Sequenced by immunoSEQ multiplex PCR; TCRdb stores in-frame clones only, minus some. This sample's clone table lists over 25,000 clones. The sequence was collected from a human donor who received a combined kidney and bone marrow transplant. The V gene is TRBV5-6, the J gene TRBJ2-7, with 8 bases identical to TRBD2. Source: CD8+ T cells from blood, taken before the transplant. The CDR3 spells CASSLLTGGYEQYF. Partial CDR3 DNA: TGTGCCAGCAGCTTGTTGACGGGGGGGTACGAG.